This T cell receptor beta chain was recorded in a study of control samples from healthy donors and cancer patients. This table comes from immunoSEQ multiplex PCR, and its TCRdb copy is limited to in-frame clones, with some not included. The sample records roughly 120,000 clones, about 91% being singletons. The CDR3 has 16 amino acids. V dropped 6 bases and J dropped 5; count of bases not matched to a gene: 13. Germline-derived CDR1 and CDR2 are LNHDA and SQIVND (reference sequence). This sequence was found in a man between 35 and 55 years old in good health. J is TRBJ2-5 and V is TRBV19; 9 nucleotides line up with TRBD2. The sequencing input was blood. CDR3 bases: TGTGCCAGTAGCCGGAGATCGATTGCGGGGGGGGAGACCCAGTACTTC. Amino acids: CASSRRSIAGGETQYF.